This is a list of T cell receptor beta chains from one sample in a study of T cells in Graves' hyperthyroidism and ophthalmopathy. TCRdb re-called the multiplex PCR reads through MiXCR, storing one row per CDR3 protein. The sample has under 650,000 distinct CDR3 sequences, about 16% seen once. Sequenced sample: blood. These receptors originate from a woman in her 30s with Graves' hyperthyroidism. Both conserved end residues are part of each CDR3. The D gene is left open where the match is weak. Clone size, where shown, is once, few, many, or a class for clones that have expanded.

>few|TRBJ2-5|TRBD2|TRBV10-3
CAISEGSTSGSQETQYF
TGTGCCATCAGTGAAGGTTCGACTAGCGGGAGCCAAGAGACCCAGTACTTC
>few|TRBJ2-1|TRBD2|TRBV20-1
CSARLALDSLLAGGEQFF
TGCAGTGCTAGACTTGCCCTGGACAGTCTCTTAGCGGGAGGTGAGCAGTTCTTC
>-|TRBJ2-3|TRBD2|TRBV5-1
CASSLGLAGMLQSTDTQYF
TGCGCCAGCAGCTTGGGACTAGCGGGAATGTTACAAAGCACAGATACGCAGTATTTT
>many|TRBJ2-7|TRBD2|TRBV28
CASSKGGVVYEQYF
TGTGCCAGCAGTAAGGGAGGGGTGGTCTACGAGCAGTACTTC
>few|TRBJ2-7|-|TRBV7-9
CASSPKWEYEQYF
TGTGCCAGCAGCCCTAAGTGGGAGTACGAGCAGTACTTC
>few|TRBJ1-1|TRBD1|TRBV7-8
CASSLGDRGAAEAFF
TGTGCCAGCAGCTTAGGGGACAGGGGTGCGGCTGAAGCTTTCTTT
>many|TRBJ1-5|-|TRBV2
CASSRTADDQPQHF
TGTGCCAGCAGCAGGACAGCGGACGATCAGCCCCAGCATTTT
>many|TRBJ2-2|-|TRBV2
CASRAYWNTGELFF
TGTGCCAGCAGGGCCTACTGGAACACCGGGGAGCTGTTTTTT
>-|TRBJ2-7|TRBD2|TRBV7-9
CASSSFRGDEQYF
TGTGCCAGCAGCTCATTCCGGGGGGACGAGCAGTACTTC
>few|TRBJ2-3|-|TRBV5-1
CASKVSLSADTQYF
TGCGCCAGCAAAGTATCCCTGTCTGCAGATACGCAGTATTTT
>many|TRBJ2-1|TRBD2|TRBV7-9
CASSLVSGSTNEQFF
TGTGCCAGCAGCTTAGTTAGCGGGAGCACGAATGAGCAGTTCTTC
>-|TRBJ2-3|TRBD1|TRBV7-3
CASSLIGTGGLADTQYF
TGTGCCAGCAGCTTAATCGGGACAGGGGGCCTGGCTGATACGCAGTATTTT
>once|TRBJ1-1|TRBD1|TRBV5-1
CASSSGQGAFF
TGCGCCAGCAGCTCCGGACAGGGGGCGTTCTTT
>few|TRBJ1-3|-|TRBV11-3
CASSPDADTIYF
TGTGCCAGCAGCCCGGACGCGGACACCATATATTTT
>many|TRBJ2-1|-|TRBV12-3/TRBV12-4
CASRHRAGAGYNEQFF
TGTGCCAGCAGACACCGTGCAGGCGCTGGGTACAATGAGCAGTTCTTC
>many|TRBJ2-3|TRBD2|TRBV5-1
CASSSTSGLTDTQYF
TGCGCCAGCAGCTCGACTAGCGGACTCACAGATACGCAGTATTTT
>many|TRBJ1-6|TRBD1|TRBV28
CASSPSRPGQGRYSPLHF
TGTGCCAGCAGTCCTAGCCGACCCGGACAGGGCCGATATTCACCCCTCCACTTT
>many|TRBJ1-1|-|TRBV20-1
CSASPSIMNTEAFF
TGCAGTGCTAGTCCGTCTATCATGAACACTGAAGCTTTCTTT
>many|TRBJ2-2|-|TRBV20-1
CSAPRTGRELFF
TGCAGTGCGCCTCGGACTGGGAGGGAGCTGTTTTTT
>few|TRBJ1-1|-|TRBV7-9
CASSYSPGVEAFF
TGTGCCAGCAGCTACTCCCCGGGCGTTGAAGCTTTCTTT
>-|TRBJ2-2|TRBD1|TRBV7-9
CASSLAQGASGELFF
TGTGCCAGCAGCTTAGCCCAGGGGGCGTCCGGGGAGCTGTTTTTT
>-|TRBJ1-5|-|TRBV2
CARGRGGQPQHF
TGTGCCAGGGGCAGGGGAGGGCAGCCCCAGCATTTT
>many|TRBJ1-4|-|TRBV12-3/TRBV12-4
CASSLGGFEKLFF
TGTGCCAGCAGCCTTGGAGGGTTCGAAAAACTGTTTTTT
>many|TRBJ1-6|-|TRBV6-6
CASSYIPGAPGSPLHF
TGTGCCAGCAGTTACATTCCGGGGGCGCCAGGTTCACCCCTCCACTTT
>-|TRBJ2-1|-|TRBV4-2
CASSQEDRSPAVNEQFF
TGTGCCAGCAGCCAAGAAGACAGGTCGCCGGCAGTAAATGAGCAGTTCTTC
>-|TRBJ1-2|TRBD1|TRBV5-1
CASRSWLHRTGEGYGYTF
TGTGCCAGCAGGTCATGGCTCCACCGGACAGGGGAGGGCTATGGCTACACCTTC
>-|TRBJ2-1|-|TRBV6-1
CASRDLDNEQFF
TGTGCCAGCAGGGACCTAGACAATGAGCAGTTCTTC
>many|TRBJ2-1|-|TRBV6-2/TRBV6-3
CASSTPTDYDNEQFF
TGTGCCAGCAGCACACCGACAGACTACGACAATGAGCAGTTCTTC
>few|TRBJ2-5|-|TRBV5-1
CASSPTNLQETQYF
TGCGCCAGCAGCCCCACCAACTTACAAGAGACCCAGTACTTC
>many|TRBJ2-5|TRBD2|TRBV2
CASRLASRETQYF
TGTGCCAGCAGACTAGCGAGTAGAGAGACCCAGTACTTC
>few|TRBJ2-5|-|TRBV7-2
CASSLGWGAVRSETQYF
TGTGCCAGCAGCTTAGGCTGGGGTGCGGTGCGTTCGGAGACCCAGTACTTC
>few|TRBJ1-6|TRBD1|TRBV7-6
CASSLAPGTASPLHF
TGTGCCAGCAGCTTAGCGCCCGGGACAGCTTCACCCCTCCACTTT
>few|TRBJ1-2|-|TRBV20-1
CSASIPGPNYGYTF
TGCAGTGCTTCCATCCCGGGGCCAAACTATGGCTACACCTTC
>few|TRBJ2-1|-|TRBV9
CASSVDEGRRNEQFF
TGTGCCAGCAGCGTAGATGAGGGAAGGCGCAATGAGCAGTTCTTC
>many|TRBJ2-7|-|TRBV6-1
CASKKDPGSYEQYF
TGTGCCAGCAAAAAAGACCCTGGCTCCTACGAGCAGTACTTC
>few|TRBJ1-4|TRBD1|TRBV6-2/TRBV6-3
CASRVGTGDEKLFF
TGTGCCAGCAGGGTTGGGACAGGGGACGAAAAACTGTTTTTT
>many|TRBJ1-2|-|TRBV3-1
CASSVTPTANYGYTF
TGTGCCAGCAGTGTTACCCCGACAGCGAACTATGGCTACACCTTC
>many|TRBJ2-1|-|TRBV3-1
CASSLGGVDEQFF
TGTGCCAGCAGCCTTGGGGGTGTGGATGAGCAGTTCTTC
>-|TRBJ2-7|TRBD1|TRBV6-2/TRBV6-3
CASRKSRDRGSYEQYF
TGTGCCAGCAGAAAAAGCCGGGACAGGGGCTCCTACGAGCAGTACTTC
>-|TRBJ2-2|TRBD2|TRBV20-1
CSARGTSGLAGTGELFF
TGCAGTGCTAGGGGGACTAGCGGGCTAGCGGGCACCGGGGAGCTGTTTTTT
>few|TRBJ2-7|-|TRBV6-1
CASAFRQMGEQYF
TGTGCCAGCGCCTTTAGACAGATGGGAGAGCAGTACTTC
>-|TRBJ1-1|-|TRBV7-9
CASSLMEPEAFF
TGTGCCAGCAGCTTAATGGAACCTGAAGCTTTCTTT
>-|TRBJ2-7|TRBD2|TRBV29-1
CSVEVTSGGLIYEQYF
TGCAGCGTTGAAGTAACTAGCGGGGGATTAATCTACGAGCAGTACTTC